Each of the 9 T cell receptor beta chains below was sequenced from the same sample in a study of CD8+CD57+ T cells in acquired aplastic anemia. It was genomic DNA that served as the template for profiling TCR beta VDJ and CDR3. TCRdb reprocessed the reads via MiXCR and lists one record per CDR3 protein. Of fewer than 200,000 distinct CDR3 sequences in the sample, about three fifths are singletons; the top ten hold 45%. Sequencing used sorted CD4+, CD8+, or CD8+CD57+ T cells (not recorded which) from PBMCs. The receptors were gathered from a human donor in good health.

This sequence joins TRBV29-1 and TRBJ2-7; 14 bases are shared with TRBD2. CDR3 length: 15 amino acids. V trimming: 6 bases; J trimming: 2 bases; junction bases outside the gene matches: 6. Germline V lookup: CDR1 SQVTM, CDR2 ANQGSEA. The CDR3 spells CSVTGTSGSPYEQYF. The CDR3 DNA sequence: TGCAGCGTCACCGGGACTAGCGGGAGCCCCTACGAGCAGTACTTC.

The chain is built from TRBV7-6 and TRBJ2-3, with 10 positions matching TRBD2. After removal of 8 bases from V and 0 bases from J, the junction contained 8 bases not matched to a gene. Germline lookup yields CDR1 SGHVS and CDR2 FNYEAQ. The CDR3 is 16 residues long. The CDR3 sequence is CASEIGLAVSTDTQYF. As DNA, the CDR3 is TGTGCCAGCGAAATCGGACTAGCGGTGAGCACAGATACGCAGTATTTT. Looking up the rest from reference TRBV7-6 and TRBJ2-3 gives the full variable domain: GAGVSQSPRYKVTKRGQDVALRCDPISGHVSLYWYRQALGQGPEFLTYFNYEAQQDKSGLPNDRFSAERPEGSISTLTIQRTEQRDSAMYRCASEIGLAVSTDTQYFGPGTRLTVL.

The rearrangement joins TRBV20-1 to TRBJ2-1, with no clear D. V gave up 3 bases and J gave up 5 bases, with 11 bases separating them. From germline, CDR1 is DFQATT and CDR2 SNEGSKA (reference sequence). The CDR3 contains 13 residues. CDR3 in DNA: TGCAGTGCTAGGGGGTTCAATAACAATGAGCAGTTCTTC. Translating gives CSARGFNNNEQFF.

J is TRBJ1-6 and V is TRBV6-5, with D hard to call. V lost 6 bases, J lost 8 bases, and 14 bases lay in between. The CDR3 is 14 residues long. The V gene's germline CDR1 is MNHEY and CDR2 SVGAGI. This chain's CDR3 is CASRAAGRHSPLHF. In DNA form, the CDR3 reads TGTGCCAGCAGGGCAGCGGGAAGGCATTCACCCCTCCACTTT.

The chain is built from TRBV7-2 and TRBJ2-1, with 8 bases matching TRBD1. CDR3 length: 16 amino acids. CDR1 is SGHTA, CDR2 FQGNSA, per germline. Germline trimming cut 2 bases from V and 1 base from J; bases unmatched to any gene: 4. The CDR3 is CASSLTGQGSYNEQFF. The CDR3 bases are TGTGCCAGCAGCTTAACCGGACAGGGATCCTACAATGAGCAGTTCTTC.

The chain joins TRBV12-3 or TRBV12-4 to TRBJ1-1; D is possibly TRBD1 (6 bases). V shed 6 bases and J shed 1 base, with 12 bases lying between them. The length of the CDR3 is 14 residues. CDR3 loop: CASRPYRENTEAFF. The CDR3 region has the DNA TGTGCCAGCAGACCATACAGGGAGAACACTGAAGCTTTCTTT.

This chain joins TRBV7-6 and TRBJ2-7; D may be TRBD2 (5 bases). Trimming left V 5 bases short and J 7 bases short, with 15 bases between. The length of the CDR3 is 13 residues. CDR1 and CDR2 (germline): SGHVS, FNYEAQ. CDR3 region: CASSRDPSNEQYF. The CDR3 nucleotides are TGTGCCAGCAGCCGGGATCCGAGCAATGAGCAGTACTTC.

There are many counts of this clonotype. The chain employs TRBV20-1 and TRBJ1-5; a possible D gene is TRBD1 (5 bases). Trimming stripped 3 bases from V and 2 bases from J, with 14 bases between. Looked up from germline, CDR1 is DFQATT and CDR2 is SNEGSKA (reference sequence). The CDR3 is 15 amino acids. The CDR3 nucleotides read TGCAGTGCTAGGGGGGGTACCGTTCGCAATCAGCCCCAGCATTTT. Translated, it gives CSARGGTVRNQPQHF.

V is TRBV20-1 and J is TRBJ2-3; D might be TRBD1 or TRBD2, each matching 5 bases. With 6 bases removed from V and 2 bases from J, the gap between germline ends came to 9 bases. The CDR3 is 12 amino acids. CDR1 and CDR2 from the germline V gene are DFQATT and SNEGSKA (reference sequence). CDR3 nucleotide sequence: TGCAGTGCCCTCGGGACCACAGATACGCAGTATTTT. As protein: CSALGTTDTQYF.